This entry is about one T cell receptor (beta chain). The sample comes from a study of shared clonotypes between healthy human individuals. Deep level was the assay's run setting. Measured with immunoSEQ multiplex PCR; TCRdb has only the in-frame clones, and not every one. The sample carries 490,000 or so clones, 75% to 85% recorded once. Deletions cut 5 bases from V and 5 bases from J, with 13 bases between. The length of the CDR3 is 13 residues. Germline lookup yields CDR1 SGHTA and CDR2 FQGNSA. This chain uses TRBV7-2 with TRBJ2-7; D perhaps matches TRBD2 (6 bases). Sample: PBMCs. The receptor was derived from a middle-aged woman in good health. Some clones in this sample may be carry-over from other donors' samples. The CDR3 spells CASSREPGDEQYF. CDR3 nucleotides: TGTGCCAGCAGCCGGGAGCCCGGGGACGAGCAGTACTTC.